Shown below are 8 T cell receptor beta chains from a single sample sequenced in a study of T cell changes during pregnancy in multiple sclerosis. Libraries were prepared by immunoSEQ multiplex PCR; TCRdb keeps only in-frame clonotypes and omits some of them. The sample has around 40,000 clones, approximately 91% seen once. The sequenced sample was CD4+ T cells from peripheral blood mononuclear cells, obtained in the second trimester of pregnancy. The receptors stem from a female donor in good health, enrolled as a control in a pregnancy study.

The chain has TRBV9 and TRBJ1-1; D unresolved. V lost 6 bases, J lost 4 bases, and 13 bases lay in between. Germline lookup yields CDR1 SGDLS and CDR2 YYNGEE. CDR3 length equals 13 residues. The CDR3 coding sequence is TGTGCCAGCAATCCTACGGAGGGCACTGAAGCTTTCTTT. Protein product: CASNPTEGTEAFF.

This clone is a singleton in its sample. The chain has TRBV19 and TRBJ1-5, with D maybe TRBD1 (6 bases). V was cut by 3 bases and J by 1 base, with 10 bases left in between. The CDR3 is 15 amino acids. CDR1 and CDR2 (germline): LNHDA, SQIVND (reference sequence). CDR3 coding DNA: TGTGCCAGTAGTATCTGGGGGCAGAGCAATCAGCCCCAGCATTTT. Translation gives CASSIWGQSNQPQHF.

The gene calls are TRBV9 and TRBJ2-3; 8 bases map to TRBD1. After removal of 0 bases from V and 0 bases from J, the junction contained 3 bases not matched to a gene. The CDR3 length is 16 residues. CDR1 and CDR2 from the germline V gene are SGDLS and YYNGEE. CDR3 amino acids: CASSVVGDRSTDTQYF. CDR3 nucleotides: TGTGCCAGCAGCGTAGTGGGGGACAGGAGCACAGATACGCAGTATTTT. Combining the CDR3 with reference TRBV9 and TRBJ2-3 gives the whole variable domain DSGVTQTPKHLITATGQRVTLRCSPRSGDLSVYWYQQSLDQGLQFLIQYYNGEERAKGNILERFSAQQFPDLHSELNLSSLELGDSALYFCASSVVGDRSTDTQYFGPGTRLTVL.

This rearrangement joins TRBV18 to TRBJ2-2; D perhaps matches TRBD2 (5 bases). The CDR3 sequence is 15 residues long. Germline V CDR1 and CDR2: KGHSH, LQKENI. With 4 bases removed from V and 5 bases from J, the gap between germline ends came to 14 bases. The CDR3 sequence is CASSLLTRGTGELFF. For the CDR3, the DNA is TGTGCCAGCTCACTACTGACACGGGGAACCGGGGAGCTGTTTTTT.

The rearrangement joins TRBV5-8 to TRBJ2-3, with TRBD2 matching 7 bases. After removal of 1 base from V and 2 bases from J, the junction contained 7 bases not matched to a gene. The CDR3 extends over 16 amino acids. Per the germline V gene, CDR1 is SGHTS and CDR2 is YDEGEE. The CDR3 region has the DNA TGTGCCAGCAGCTTGTATGCGGGAGTTGTCACAGATACGCAGTATTTT. It specifies CASSLYAGVVTDTQYF.

This rearrangement joins TRBV19 to TRBJ2-2; maybe TRBD1 (6 bases). Germline lookup yields CDR1 LNHDA and CDR2 SQIVND (reference sequence). CDR3 length: 18 residues. V dropped 6 bases and J dropped 0 bases, with 20 bases sitting between them. The CDR3 coding sequence is TGTGCCAGTAGCCCCCAGGGGCCCCACCATTCGAACACCGGGGAGCTGTTTTTT. Amino acids: CASSPQGPHHSNTGELFF.

The chain combines TRBV7-3 with TRBJ2-5; 8 bases agree with TRBD1. In germline, CDR1 is SGHTA, CDR2 FQGTGA. This CDR3 has 15 amino acids. V lost 2 bases, J lost 2 bases, and 4 bases stayed unmatched. In DNA, the CDR3 is TGTGCCAGCAGCTTATGGGGACAGGCACAAGAGACCCAGTACTTC. Its translation is CASSLWGQAQETQYF.

The CDR3: CASARGSYEQYF. CDR3 nucleotide sequence: TGTGCCAGCGCACGGGGGTCCTACGAGCAGTACTTC. The chain has TRBV2 and TRBJ2-7; possible D gene TRBD2, 6 bases. The CDR3 loop spans 12 amino acids. The ends were cut back, 8 bases at V and 1 base at J, with 9 bases in the middle. The germline CDR1 and CDR2 sequences are SNHLY and FYNNEI.